Below, 7 T cell receptor beta chains from the same sample are listed, as sequenced in a study of blood T cell repertoires in COVID-19. The method was immunoSEQ multiplex PCR; TCRdb's version includes in-frame clones alone and lacks a portion of them. The repertoire has about 160,000 clones, around four fifths of them found once; the top ten carry less than 20%. Specimen: peripheral blood. Receptors originate from an elderly woman with acute or convalescent COVID-19.

In its sample, this clone was seen once. An end of the junction does not agree with germline; a read error may underlie this. The rearrangement joins TRBV7-7 to TRBJ2-7, with D uncertain. The CDR3 length is 13 residues. Germline CDR1 SSHAT, CDR2 FNYEAQ (reference sequence). Here the CDR3 reads CASSFAPEYEQYF. CDR3 nucleotide sequence: TGTGCTAGCAGCTTTGCCCCTGAGTACGAGCAGTACTTC.

V is TRBV28 and J is TRBJ2-1; D perhaps matches TRBD1 (8 bases). This CDR3 is built from 18 residues. Germline CDR1 MDHEN, CDR2 SYDVKM. Trimming cost V 6 bases and J 4 bases, with 25 bases left between them. The CDR3 sequence is CASRTGTGLAGAYNEQFF. The CDR3 nucleotides read TGTGCCAGCAGAACCGGGACAGGTTTGGCGGGAGCTTACAATGAGCAGTTCTTC.

V and J are TRBV7-6 and TRBJ2-2, with 14 bases that match TRBD2. V lost 7 bases to trimming and J lost 8 bases; unmatched junction nucleotides: 12. CDR1 and CDR2 from the germline V gene are SGHVS and FNYEAQ. The CDR3 length is 17 residues. The CDR3 DNA reads TGTGCCAGCATCAAAGGACTAGCGGGGGGCCTTGTTGGGGAGCTGTTTTTT. This codes for CASIKGLAGGLVGELFF. Full variable domain (remainder filled in from reference TRBV7-6 and TRBJ2-2): GAGVSQSPRYKVTKRGQDVALRCDPISGHVSLYWYRQALGQGPEFLTYFNYEAQQDKSGLPNDRFSAERPEGSISTLTIQRTEQRDSAMYRCASIKGLAGGLVGELFFGEGSRLTVL.

The sample holds a few counts of this clone. The chain joins TRBV5-6 to TRBJ1-2; 8 nucleotides match TRBD1. The ends lost 5 bases at V and 4 bases at J; junction bases unmatched: 7. There are 14 residues in the CDR3. The germline V gene encodes CDR1 SGHDT and CDR2 YYEEEE. This CDR3 reads CASRPGGIGYGYTF. DNA of the CDR3: TGTGCCAGCAGACCAGGGGGCATTGGCTATGGCTACACCTTC.

The rearrangement links TRBV14 to TRBJ1-6; D gene unclear. The germline gives CDR1 SGHDN, CDR2 FVKESK. The CDR3 runs 13 residues. V was pared by 2 bases and J by 6 bases, with 5 bases between. The CDR3 loop is CASSQTTNSPLHF. DNA for the CDR3: TGTGCCAGCAGCCAAACTACTAATTCACCCCTCCACTTT.

The rearrangement links TRBV12-5 to TRBJ2-1; 10 bases align to TRBD2. The germline gives CDR1 LGHNT, CDR2 FRNRAP. The CDR3 has 19 residues. V lost 6 bases and J lost 0; bases outside the gene matches: 14. CDR3 amino acids: CASGPPGSGGPSSYNEQFF. As DNA, the CDR3 is TGTGCTAGTGGCCCACCGGGTAGCGGGGGGCCGAGCTCCTACAATGAGCAGTTCTTC.

The chain links TRBV5-1 to TRBJ2-5; the D gene is possibly TRBD1 (6 bases). From germline, CDR1 is SGHRS and CDR2 YFSETQ. The CDR3 consists of 14 residues. V was pared by 7 bases and J by 4 bases, with 17 bases between. The CDR3: CASAAQGVGETQYF. In DNA form, the CDR3 reads TGCGCCAGCGCGGCACAGGGAGTTGGAGAGACCCAGTACTTC.